One and the same sample provided the 20 T cell receptor beta chains below, sequenced in a study of blood T cell repertoires in COVID-19. The table came from immunoSEQ multiplex PCR; TCRdb's copy has only in-frame clones and leaves some out. The sample records approximately 220,000 clones, approximately 80% being singletons. The sample was PBMCs or T cells enriched from blood (not recorded which). The receptors stem from a woman between 40 and 50 years old with acute COVID-19.

The chain recombines TRBV29-1 with TRBJ2-5, with 8 nucleotides matching TRBD1. The V gene's germline CDR1 is SQVTM and CDR2 ANQGSEA. The ends lost 7 bases at V and 3 bases at J; junction bases unmatched: 10. The CDR3 is 14 amino acids. The CDR3 DNA reads as TGCAGCGCTGGGGGAGGACAGGGTGAAGAGACCCAGTACTTC. It codes for CSAGGGQGEETQYF.

The chain uses TRBV7-2 and TRBJ2-7; D might be TRBD2 (5 bases). The length of the CDR3 is 14 residues. Trimming took 2 bases from V and 3 from J, leaving 11 bases between them. Germline lookup yields CDR1 SGHTA and CDR2 FQGNSA. The CDR3 region is CASSLMLAGYEQYF. The CDR3 nucleotides are TGTGCCAGCAGCTTAATGCTAGCTGGCTACGAGCAGTACTTC.

The rearrangement joins TRBV12-3 or TRBV12-4 to TRBJ1-2; TRBD1 aligns across 8 bases. The CDR3 length is 13 residues. V dropped 2 bases and J dropped 7; count of bases not matched to a gene: 3. The CDR3 DNA reads TGTGCCAGCAGTTTACCAGGGGGCCTTGGCTACACCTTC. Translated: CASSLPGGLGYTF.

This clone has a handful of counts. CDR3 in amino acids: CASVDRGSNTEAFF. CDR3 DNA sequence: TGTGCCAGTGTCGACAGGGGCTCGAACACTGAAGCTTTCTTT. V gene TRBV19 combines with J gene TRBJ1-1, with 8 bases fitting TRBD1. This CDR3 comprises 14 residues. After removal of 8 bases from V and 1 base from J, the junction contained 6 bases not matched to a gene. The V gene's germline CDR1 is LNHDA and CDR2 SQIVND (reference sequence).

The rearrangement links TRBV29-1 to TRBJ2-1; 13 bases agree with TRBD2. Germline V gene sequence: CDR1 SQVTM, CDR2 ANQGSEA. J gave up 0 bases and V 7 bases, and 15 bases lay outside the gene matches. The length of the CDR3 is 19 residues. This chain's CDR3 is CSDLTLGLAGLSSYNEQFF. The DNA of the CDR3 is TGCAGCGACCTCACCCTGGGACTAGCGGGGCTTAGCTCCTACAATGAGCAGTTCTTC.

V and J are TRBV9 and TRBJ1-3; D might be TRBD1 (6 bases). Looked up from germline, CDR1 is SGDLS and CDR2 is YYNGEE. Trimming pared 0 bases from V and 4 bases from J, leaving 14 bases between. This CDR3 contains 16 residues. The CDR3 coding sequence is TGTGCCAGCAGCGTAGTAGCTCGTGGGACAGGAAACACCATATATTTT. Translation: CASSVVARGTGNTIYF.

The rearrangement uses TRBV15 and TRBJ2-1, with 10 bases fitting TRBD2. The CDR3 sequence is 16 residues long. CDR1 and CDR2 from the germline V gene are LNHNV and YYDKDF (reference sequence). Trimming removed 2 bases from V and 5 bases from J; junction bases left unmatched: 6. This CDR3 reads CATSRKGLAGDNEQFF. DNA for the CDR3: TGTGCCACCAGCAGAAAAGGCCTAGCGGGAGACAATGAGCAGTTCTTC.

The count of this clone is one. The rearrangement uses TRBV6-4 and TRBJ1-5; D remains unclear. The CDR3 is 13 amino acids. The germline V gene has CDR1 MRHNA and CDR2 SNTAGT. Trimming removed 4 bases from V and 7 bases from J, with 11 bases in between. The CDR3 region has the DNA TGTGCCAGCAGTGCCGGGGTGGGCCAGCCCCAGCATTTT. The encoded protein is CASSAGVGQPQHF.

V and J are TRBV4-2 and TRBJ2-5; D is unclear. V was shortened by 0 bases and J by 7 bases, with 12 bases between the two germline ends. Germline V gives CDR1 LGHNA, CDR2 YNFKEQ. The CDR3 has 14 residues. In DNA form, the CDR3 reads TGTGCCAGCAGCCAAGACGGTGACTGGGTGACCCAGTACTTC. As protein: CASSQDGDWVTQYF.

This chain links TRBV5-1 with TRBJ1-3; TRBD1 might be the D (6 bases). Germline assignment: CDR1 SGHRS and CDR2 YFSETQ. The CDR3 totals 16 residues. V gave up 0 bases and J gave up 0 bases, with 10 bases separating them. The CDR3 region is CASSLVQGFSGNTIYF. Here the CDR3 DNA reads TGCGCCAGCAGCTTGGTACAGGGTTTCTCTGGAAACACCATATATTTT.

The table lists this clone with a few counts. The chain has TRBV7-9 and TRBJ2-7; 12 bases are a match to TRBD2. The CDR3 has 16 amino acids. The trim removed 4 bases at V and 7 bases at J, leaving 11 bases unmatched. CDR1 SEHNR and CDR2 FQNEAQ come from the germline V gene (reference sequence). Written as DNA, the CDR3 is TGTGCCAGCAGCTCTCTAGAGACTAGCGGGAGAAGAGAGCAGTACTTC. It is translated as CASSSLETSGRREQYF.

This chain links TRBV7-3 with TRBJ1-1, with 7 nucleotides matching TRBD1. There are 15 residues in the CDR3. Germline lookup yields CDR1 SGHTA and CDR2 FQGTGA. With V trimmed by 6 bases and J by 0 bases, 7 bases remained unmatched. The CDR3 DNA sequence: TGTGCCAGCAGGGAGACCGGGACAGTGAACACTGAAGCTTTCTTT. Translation gives CASRETGTVNTEAFF.

This chain joins TRBV4-1 and TRBJ1-4, with D perhaps matching TRBD1 (5 bases). V was pared by 4 bases and J by 4 bases, with 16 bases between. This CDR3 has 16 amino acids. Germline CDR1 reads MGHRA; CDR2 reads YSYEKL. Here the CDR3 DNA reads TGCGCCAGCAGCCCCCAGGTCGGGGGACTTAATGAAAAACTGTTTTTT. It encodes CASSPQVGGLNEKLFF.

The CDR3: CASISGGETDTQYF. The DNA of the CDR3 is TGTGCCAGTATCTCGGGAGGAGAGACAGATACGCAGTATTTT. J is TRBJ2-3 and V is TRBV19; 7 nucleotides agree with TRBD2. The CDR3 consists of 14 residues. CDR1 and CDR2 (germline): LNHDA, SQIVND (reference sequence). Trimming at V came to 7 bases and at J to 3 bases, leaving 7 bases not matched to a gene.

This chain connects TRBV28 to TRBJ2-5; D is ambiguous. The CDR3 has 14 amino acids. Germline CDR1 and CDR2: MDHEN and SYDVKM. The ends were cut back, 5 bases at V and 2 bases at J, with 12 bases in the middle. This chain's CDR3 is CASSPPGTQETQYF. The CDR3 region has the DNA TGTGCCAGCAGTCCCCCAGGAACTCAAGAGACCCAGTACTTC.

The chain employs TRBV11-2 and TRBJ1-1, with TRBD1 identical over 8 bases. The junction had 10 bases not matched to a gene; V was cut back by 1 base and J by 6 bases. Germline CDR1 and CDR2: SGHAT and FQNNGV. The CDR3 loop spans 16 amino acids. The CDR3 DNA reads TGTGCCAGCAGCTTAGGTCCTGGGACAGGTGGAGCTGAAGCTTTCTTT. This encodes CASSLGPGTGGAEAFF. The full variable domain, in which reference TRBV11-2 and TRBJ1-1 provide the parts outside the CDR3, is EAGVAQSPRYKIIEKRQSVAFWCNPISGHATLYWYQQILGQGPKLLIQFQNNGVVDDSQLPKDRFSAERLKGVDSTLKIQPAKLEDSAVYLCASSLGPGTGGAEAFFGQGTRLTVV.

The J gene is TRBJ2-7, the V gene TRBV19; 11 bases are a match to TRBD1. The CDR3 length is 15 residues. Losses at the gene ends were 3 bases for V and 6 bases for J; bases not matched to a gene: 7. From germline, CDR1 is LNHDA and CDR2 SQIVND (reference sequence). CDR3 bases: TGTGCCAGTAGTATCACCGGGACAGGGGGTCGCGAGCAGTACTTC. This codes for CASSITGTGGREQYF.

V usage is TRBV19 and J usage is TRBJ2-6; D is perhaps TRBD1 (5 bases). The CDR3 contains 18 residues. V was pared by 10 bases and J by 2 bases, with 24 bases between. Germline-derived CDR1 and CDR2 are LNHDA and SQIVND (reference sequence). CDR3 bases: TGTGCCACTCTCCCGTGGGGCAGGAAGAATCCTGGGGCCAACGTCCTGACTTTC. It yields the protein CATLPWGRKNPGANVLTF. Full variable domain (outside the CDR3, taken from reference TRBV19 and TRBJ2-6): DGGITQSPKYLFRKEGQNVTLSCEQNLNHDAMYWYRQDPGQGLRLIYYSQIVNDFQKGDIAEGYSVSREKKESFPLTVTSAQKNPTAFYLCATLPWGRKNPGANVLTFGAGSRLTVL.

The chain links TRBV5-6 to TRBJ1-2; 7 positions match TRBD1. Trimming cost V 0 bases and J 7 bases; bases outside gene matches: 3. There are 13 residues in the CDR3. The V gene's germline CDR1 is SGHDT and CDR2 YYEEEE. The CDR3 reads CASSLVTGAGYTF. The CDR3 DNA sequence: TGTGCCAGCAGCTTGGTAACAGGGGCTGGCTACACCTTC.

This clone was found a few times. J is TRBJ1-2 and V is TRBV5-1; 8 bases align to TRBD1. The trim removed 0 bases at V and 4 bases at J, leaving 5 bases unmatched. From germline, CDR1 is SGHRS and CDR2 YFSETQ. The CDR3 runs to 15 residues. CDR3 region: CASSLVGQGSYGYTF. The CDR3 bases are TGCGCCAGCAGCTTGGTAGGACAGGGTAGCTATGGCTACACCTTC.